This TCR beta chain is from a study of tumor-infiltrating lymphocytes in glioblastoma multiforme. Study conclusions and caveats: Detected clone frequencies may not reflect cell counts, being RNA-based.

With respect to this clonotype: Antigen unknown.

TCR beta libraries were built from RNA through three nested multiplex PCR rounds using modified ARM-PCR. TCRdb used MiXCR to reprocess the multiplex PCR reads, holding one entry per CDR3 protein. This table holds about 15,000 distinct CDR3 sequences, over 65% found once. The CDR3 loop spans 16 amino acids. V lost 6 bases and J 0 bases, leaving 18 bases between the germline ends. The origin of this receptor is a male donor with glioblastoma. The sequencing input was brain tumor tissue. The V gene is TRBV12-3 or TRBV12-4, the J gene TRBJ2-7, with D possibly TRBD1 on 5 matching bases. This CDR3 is CASSPPPDQGSYEQYF. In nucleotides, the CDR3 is TGTGCCAGCAGCCCCCCTCCGGACCAGGGCTCCTACGAGCAGTACTTC.